What follows are 11 T cell receptor beta chains derived from one specimen sequenced in a study of T cell responses to AZD1222 COVID-19 vaccine. Assay: immunoSEQ multiplex PCR; the TCRdb copy retains only in-frame clones and omits some. This table holds some 120,000 clones, roughly 90% found once. The specimen comprised peripheral blood, sampled on day 0 of MenACWY control vaccination. These receptors came from an adult in good health.

The rearrangement uses TRBV6-5 and TRBJ2-7, with D tentatively TRBD1 or TRBD2 (5 bases each). Trimming cost V 6 bases and J 9 bases, with 24 bases left between them. This CDR3 contains 15 residues. Germline CDR1 is MNHEY and CDR2 is SVGAGI. CDR3 nucleotides: TGTGCCAGCAGCTACGCCAGGGACCCCGGTTGGGTGCAGTACTTC. Encoded protein: CASSYARDPGWVQYF.

This clone was picked up one time. The chain joins TRBV12-5 to TRBJ2-5, with D unclear. Germline V gene sequence: CDR1 LGHNT, CDR2 FRNRAP. Trimming removed 1 base from V and 3 bases from J, with 6 bases in between. This CDR3 spans 13 amino acids. In DNA form, the CDR3 reads TGTGCTAGTGGTTTGGCCCCAGAAGAGACCCAGTACTTC. As protein: CASGLAPEETQYF.

The rearrangement links TRBV4-1 to TRBJ2-7; perhaps TRBD2 as D (5 bases). Germline V gene data show CDR1 as MGHRA and CDR2 as YSYEKL. The CDR3 has 15 amino acids. The V and J ends lost 3 bases and 0 bases respectively, with 12 bases between them. The CDR3, as DNA: TGCGCCAGCAGCCAGAGGACTCACAGCTCCTACGAGCAGTACTTC. Encoded protein: CASSQRTHSSYEQYF.

This clone was counted a single time. The J gene is TRBJ1-2, the V gene TRBV19, with no clear D. From germline, CDR1 is LNHDA and CDR2 SQIVND (reference sequence). V was cut by 10 bases and J by 3 bases, with 18 bases left in between. The CDR3 sequence is 14 residues long. The CDR3 is CAIRYGEGYYGYTF. Written as DNA, the CDR3 is TGTGCCATACGATACGGGGAGGGCTACTATGGCTACACCTTC.

V usage is TRBV12-3 or TRBV12-4 and J usage is TRBJ1-2; D gene unclear. The ends were cut back, 0 bases at V and 6 bases at J, with 5 bases in the middle. The CDR3 contains 12 residues. The CDR3, as DNA: TGTGCCAGCAGTTTAGCGAGACATGGCTACACCTTC. Protein product: CASSLARHGYTF.

The genes are TRBV10-3 and TRBJ1-1; TRBD1 agrees at 12 bases. The germline V gene encodes CDR1 ENHRY and CDR2 SYGVKD. J gave up 4 bases and V 8 bases, and 2 bases lay outside the gene matches. There are 13 residues in the CDR3. CDR3 loop: CAIRDRGLTEAFF. The DNA of the CDR3 is TGTGCCATCCGGGACAGGGGGCTCACTGAAGCTTTCTTT.

This clone was observed once. CDR3 sequence (DNA): TGTGCCAGCAGCCCAGGGGCTAGCGGGGCCTCCTACAATGAGCAGTTCTTC. This sequence encodes CASSPGASGASYNEQFF. The chain recombines TRBV7-8 with TRBJ2-1; 9 positions match TRBD2. Per germline, CDR1 SGHVS and CDR2 FQNEAQ. This CDR3 contains 17 residues. With 5 bases clipped from V and 0 bases from J, the junction kept 8 bases outside the gene matches.

This sequence joins TRBV30 and TRBJ2-1, with 8 bases identical to TRBD2. This CDR3 region has 14 residues. The germline V gene has CDR1 GTSNPN and CDR2 SVGIG (reference sequence). V dropped 5 bases and J dropped 7; count of bases not matched to a gene: 10. The CDR3 nucleotides read TGTGCCTGGGAAGAAGCGGGAGCAGTGAATGAGCAGTTCTTC. Its translation: CAWEEAGAVNEQFF.

This clone turned up a few times. The genes are TRBV3-1 (or the pseudogene TRBV3-2) and TRBJ2-7, with 7 bases identical to TRBD1. The germline CDR1 and CDR2 sequences are LGHDT and YNNKEL (reference sequence). V gave up 3 bases and J gave up 3 bases; unmatched junction bases: 11. This CDR3 has 16 residues. DNA of the CDR3: TGTGCCAGCAGCCACCCCCCCGGGACAGCTAACTACGAGCAGTACTTC. Translating gives CASSHPPGTANYEQYF.

The rearrangement links TRBV6-1 to TRBJ1-5, with TRBD1 as a possible D gene (6 bases). CDR3 length: 18 residues. Trimming pared 3 bases from V and 4 bases from J, leaving 22 bases between. In germline, CDR1 is MNHNS, CDR2 SASEGT. CDR3 DNA: TGTGCCAGCAGTGATGGGCTTAGGGTAAGACAGGATAATCAGCCCCAGCATTTT. It yields the protein CASSDGLRVRQDNQPQHF.

This rearrangement joins TRBV2 to TRBJ1-3; no reliable D call. Germline V gives CDR1 SNHLY, CDR2 FYNNEI. Trimming removed 7 bases from V and 0 bases from J, with 13 bases in between. The CDR3 has 15 amino acids. The CDR3 sequence: CASTDATTSGNTIYF. DNA of the CDR3: TGTGCCAGCACTGACGCGACAACCTCTGGAAACACCATATATTTT.